These 13 T cell receptor beta chains originate from one sample sequenced in a study of shared clonotypes between healthy human individuals. Naive CD8 cells lacked CD45RO and underwent positive selection for CCR7, leaving out terminally differentiated effector memory CD45RA+ cells. Produced via immunoSEQ multiplex PCR; TCRdb's table is partial and in-frame only. This table holds some 2,100,000 clones, around 93% found once. The sample was naive CD8+ T cells from PBMCs. All receptors come from a man younger than 35 in good health. Some clones in this sample may be carry-over from other donors' samples.

The J gene is TRBJ2-7, the V gene TRBV4-1; perhaps D is TRBD1 or TRBD2 (5 bases each). V was trimmed by 4 bases and J by 5 bases, leaving 18 bases between them. The CDR3 runs to 15 residues. From germline, CDR1 is MGHRA and CDR2 YSYEKL. The CDR3 here is CASSPYNRPRDEQYF. CDR3 DNA: TGCGCCAGCAGCCCCTACAACAGGCCGAGGGACGAGCAGTACTTC.

The rearrangement uses TRBV19 and TRBJ1-1; D uncertain. The CDR3 sequence is 17 residues long. Germline V gene data show CDR1 as LNHDA and CDR2 as SQIVND (reference sequence). V shed 3 bases and J shed 3 bases, with 20 bases lying between them. The DNA for the CDR3 is TGTGCCAGTAGTATCGGAGAGGGAAGGTGGTTGGACACTGAAGCTTTCTTT. Encoded protein: CASSIGEGRWLDTEAFF.

A note on this clone: The sample contains more than one DNA sequence encoding this CDR3. This chain uses TRBV5-4 with TRBJ1-1; no definite D call. Trimming removed 0 bases from V and 1 base from J, with 4 bases in between. Germline assignment: CDR1 SGHNT and CDR2 YYREEE (reference sequence). This CDR3 spans 13 amino acids. CDR3 region: CASSLGANTEAFF. CDR3 DNA sequence: TGTGCCAGCAGCTTGGGAGCGAACACTGAAGCTTTCTTT.

J is TRBJ2-1 and V is TRBV6-4, with D unclear. The CDR3 is 15 residues long. Trimming cost V 5 bases and J 2 bases, with 13 bases left between them. The germline V gene has CDR1 MRHNA and CDR2 SNTAGT. The CDR3 DNA sequence: TGTGCCAGCAGTATAAGCGCTTATACCTACAATGAGCAGTTCTTC. This encodes CASSISAYTYNEQFF.

The chain is built from TRBV2 and TRBJ2-7; no firm D call. The CDR3 totals 14 residues. The germline V and J ends were trimmed by 0 bases and 3 bases, with 9 bases remaining between them. Germline V gives CDR1 SNHLY, CDR2 FYNNEI. The CDR3 loop is CASSEAGIRYEQYF. The CDR3, as DNA: TGTGCCAGCAGTGAAGCGGGGATTCGCTACGAGCAGTACTTC.

The J gene is TRBJ2-7, the V gene TRBV15; a possible D gene is TRBD1 (6 bases). With 6 bases removed from V and 2 bases from J, the gap between germline ends came to 17 bases. Germline CDR1 and CDR2: LNHNV and YYDKDF (reference sequence). The CDR3 has 15 amino acids. The CDR3 bases are TGTGCCACCAGAGACTTGACAGGACAACCCTACGAGCAGTACTTC. Translated: CATRDLTGQPYEQYF.

The gene calls are TRBV2 and TRBJ2-7; D gene uncertain. Trimming pared 5 bases from V and 5 bases from J, leaving 10 bases between. The CDR3 covers 12 residues. The germline gives CDR1 SNHLY, CDR2 FYNNEI. This chain's CDR3 is CASSPRNHEQYF. The CDR3 DNA sequence: TGTGCCAGCAGTCCAAGAAACCACGAGCAGTACTTC.

The rearrangement links TRBV15 to TRBJ2-2; 7 bases agree with TRBD1. Trimming cost V 1 base and J 5 bases; bases outside gene matches: 1. The CDR3 is 14 amino acids. Germline loops: CDR1 LNHNV, CDR2 YYDKDF (reference sequence). The CDR3 coding sequence is TGTGCCACCAGCAGAGTGACAGGGACCGGGGAGCTGTTTTTT. Translated: CATSRVTGTGELFF.

The V and J genes are TRBV11-2 and TRBJ2-7, with a tentative D call TRBD2 (6 bases). The CDR3 has 12 amino acids. The V and J ends lost 0 bases and 7 bases respectively, with 7 bases between them. From germline, CDR1 is SGHAT and CDR2 FQNNGV. The chain's CDR3 is CASSLEGREQYF. The CDR3 nucleotides are TGTGCCAGCAGCTTAGAGGGGAGGGAGCAGTACTTC.

In nucleotides, the CDR3 is TGTGCCAGCAGTAAGGCTAGCGGGAGGATAATTCGAGAGACCCAGTACTTC. It specifies CASSKASGRIIRETQYF. This chain uses TRBV2 with TRBJ2-5; 11 bases agree with TRBD2. CDR1 is SNHLY, CDR2 FYNNEI, per germline. This CDR3 has 17 residues. The junction had 12 bases not matched to a gene; V was cut back by 5 bases and J by 4 bases.

The rearrangement joins TRBV10-3 to TRBJ2-1; D perhaps matches TRBD1 (5 bases). Deletions cut 0 bases from V and 9 bases from J, with 18 bases between. Germline V gene data show CDR1 as ENHRY and CDR2 as SYGVKD. The CDR3 has 16 amino acids. The CDR3 nucleotides are TGTGCCATCAGTGAGTCGGGTGCCCCCTCTGGGGCTGAGCAGTTCTTC. It is translated as CAISESGAPSGAEQFF.

For this clone: The same CDR3 also results from other DNA sequences found in this sample. This sequence joins TRBV28 and TRBJ2-3; D not resolved. Trimming removed 3 bases at V and 6 bases at J, with 7 bases between. In germline, CDR1 is MDHEN, CDR2 SYDVKM. This CDR3 has 12 residues. CDR3: CASSFGRDTQYF. The CDR3 region has the DNA TGTGCCAGCAGTTTCGGTAGGGATACGCAGTATTTT. The variable domain in full, with the rest retrieved from reference TRBV28 and TRBJ2-3, is DVKVTQSSRYLVKRTGEKVFLECVQDMDHENMFWYRQDPGLGLRLIYFSYDVKMKEKGDIPEGYSVSREKKERFSLILESASTNQTSMYLCASSFGRDTQYFGPGTRLTVL.

The chain recombines TRBV5-6 with TRBJ1-1; weak D call: TRBD1 (5 bases). CDR1 is SGHDT, CDR2 YYEEEE, per germline. The CDR3 has 16 amino acids. With 6 bases removed from V and 7 bases from J, the gap between germline ends came to 25 bases. In DNA, the CDR3 is TGTGCCAGCACCCTATCTCAGGGAAGGGAGGGATTTGAAGCTTTCTTT. It yields the protein CASTLSQGREGFEAFF. Supplemented by reference TRBV5-6 and TRBJ1-1, the full variable domain reads DAGVTQSPTHLIKTRGQQVTLRCSPKSGHDTVSWYQQALGQGPQFIFQYYEEEERQRGNFPDRFSGHQFPNYSSELNVNALLLGDSALYLCASTLSQGREGFEAFFGQGTRLTVV.